This entry describes one T cell receptor (beta chain). This sample was included in a study of blood T cell repertoires in COVID-19. Enrollment of patients from Seattle took place during active infection, with longitudinal follow-up. Per the germline V gene, CDR1 is SEHNR and CDR2 is FQNEAQ (reference sequence). CDR3 size: 14 residues. V lost 2 bases to trimming and J lost 1 base, with 8 bases between them. Sequenced by immunoSEQ multiplex PCR; TCRdb stores in-frame clones only, minus some. The table lists some 70,000 clones, roughly 88% of them singletons. The chain is built from TRBV7-9 and TRBJ1-1; tentative D call: TRBD1 (6 bases). This clonotype was obtained from a man between 45 and 60 years old with COVID-19, enrolled during active disease. Input material: peripheral blood. The CDR3 here is CASSLMTGNTEAFF. The CDR3 DNA reads as TGTGCCAGCAGCTTAATGACAGGGAACACTGAAGCTTTCTTT.